Listed here are 10 T cell receptor beta chains from one sample, sequenced in a study of T cells after yellow fever vaccination. TCRdb fed the 5' RACE reads into MiXCR, producing one record per CDR3 protein. This sample has about 630,000 distinct CDR3 sequences, with around 12% found just once. This specimen was PBMCs, taken on the day of the yellow fever booster vaccination. The origin of the receptors is a man aged 25-40 years who received the YFV17D yellow fever vaccine.

This clonotype was observed a handful of times. The V and J genes are TRBV19 and TRBJ2-2, with D uncertain. Germline CDR1 reads LNHDA; CDR2 reads SQIVND (reference sequence). V gave up 8 bases and J gave up 6 bases, with 10 bases separating them. This CDR3 has 12 residues. The chain's CDR3 is CASHKGSGELFF. The CDR3 DNA reads TGTGCCAGTCACAAGGGCTCCGGGGAGCTGTTTTTT.

A few counts support this clonotype. The chain joins TRBV7-2 to TRBJ2-1; TRBD2 agrees at 7 bases. The CDR3 length is 17 residues. Trimming took 8 bases from V and 0 from J; bases not matched to a gene: 13. Germline values: CDR1 SGHTA, CDR2 FQGNSA. The CDR3 DNA reads TGTGCCAGCCGATTAGGTGGGCGGGGGAGCTCCTACAATGAGCAGTTCTTC. Translated, it gives CASRLGGRGSSYNEQFF.

This chain links TRBV7-2 with TRBJ2-5, with TRBD2 identical over 8 bases. CDR1 and CDR2 from the germline V gene are SGHTA and FQGNSA. The CDR3 loop spans 16 amino acids. Unmatched junction bases numbered 15, after V lost 5 bases and J lost 7 bases. DNA for the CDR3: TGTGCCAGCAGCCTGGGGTTAGCGGGGCCCCTTGGGACCCAGTACTTC. Translated: CASSLGLAGPLGTQYF. The whole variable domain, remainder taken from reference TRBV7-2 and TRBJ2-5, is GAGVSQSPSNKVTEKGKDVELRCDPISGHTALYWYRQSLGQGLEFLIYFQGNSAPDKSGLPSDRFSAERTGGSVSTLTIQRTQQEDSAVYLCASSLGLAGPLGTQYFGPGTRLLVL.

This clonotype was recorded a few times. This chain uses TRBV6-2 or TRBV6-3 with TRBJ2-1; 9 bases map to TRBD1. V dropped 3 bases and J dropped 10; count of bases not matched to a gene: 7. The CDR3 runs 14 residues. The germline V gene encodes CDR1 MNHEY and CDR2 SVGEGT. The CDR3 nucleotides are TGTGCCAGCAGTTATTGGGACAGGGTGCCGGAGCAGTTCTTC. Amino acid sequence: CASSYWDRVPEQFF.

The chain recombines TRBV3-1 with TRBJ2-7; a weak D match, TRBD1 (6 bases). The germline V and J ends were trimmed by 3 bases and 4 bases, with 7 bases remaining between them. This CDR3 spans 12 amino acids. Germline CDR1 LGHDT, CDR2 YNNKEL (reference sequence). The CDR3 here is CASSHDRYEQYF. The CDR3 nucleotides are TGTGCCAGCAGCCACGACAGGTACGAGCAGTACTTC.

V is TRBV25-1 and J is TRBJ2-3; D is unresolved. Trimming pared 3 bases from V and 1 base from J, leaving 11 bases between. Germline assignment: CDR1 MGHDK and CDR2 SYGVNS. This CDR3 has 15 amino acids. The CDR3 sequence: CASSDGQVGTDTQYF. CDR3 coding DNA: TGTGCCAGCAGTGACGGCCAGGTCGGCACAGATACGCAGTATTTT.

In its sample, this clonotype was seen many times. The rearrangement links TRBV25-1 to TRBJ2-1; D is uncertain. Per the germline V gene, CDR1 is MGHDK and CDR2 is SYGVNS. This CDR3 region has 13 residues. Trimming left V 4 bases short and J 8 bases short, with 12 bases between. Written as DNA, the CDR3 is TGTGCCAGCAGTGGAGTGGGTCGCGATGAGCAGTTCTTC. Its translation: CASSGVGRDEQFF.

The chain recombines TRBV20-1 with TRBJ2-1; 10 nucleotides match TRBD2. The ends lost 3 bases at V and 5 bases at J; junction bases unmatched: 10. Germline-derived CDR1 and CDR2 are DFQATT and SNEGSKA (reference sequence). This CDR3 has 16 residues. This chain's CDR3 is CSARGVGAGGDNEQFF. The CDR3 bases are TGCAGTGCTAGGGGAGTTGGAGCGGGAGGGGACAATGAGCAGTTCTTC.

This clonotype was picked up a small number of times. Here the CDR3 reads CASSPRENEKLFF. The DNA of the CDR3 is TGTGCCAGCAGTCCTAGGGAGAATGAAAAACTGTTTTTT. The chain couples TRBV6-1 to TRBJ1-4; D is unclear. The CDR3 consists of 13 residues. V lost 5 bases and J lost 5, with 9 bases in between. Germline CDR1 and CDR2: MNHNS and SASEGT.

The chain employs TRBV24-1 and TRBJ2-7, with D tentatively TRBD1 (6 bases). V shed 4 bases and J shed 5 bases, with 14 bases lying between them. The CDR3 runs 14 residues. Germline-derived CDR1 and CDR2 are KGHDR and SFDVKD. The CDR3 sequence: CATSDNTGIHEQYF. CDR3 bases: TGTGCCACCAGTGACAACACAGGGATCCACGAGCAGTACTTC.